The 24 T cell receptor beta chains below all came from one sample that was sequenced in a study of T cell responses to AZD1222 COVID-19 vaccine. Profiled with immunoSEQ multiplex PCR; TCRdb holds only in-frame clones, not every one. The table records around 170,000 clones, approximately 91% of them present only once. The specimen was peripheral blood, collected on day 0 of AZD1222 vaccination. All receptors derive from an adult in good health.

The J gene is TRBJ2-2, the V gene TRBV19; D not resolved. In germline, CDR1 is LNHDA, CDR2 SQIVND (reference sequence). This CDR3 is built from 13 residues. V was cut by 3 bases and J by 6 bases, with 8 bases left in between. As DNA, the CDR3 is TGTGCCAGTAGTATCGGAATGGCCGGGGAGCTGTTTTTT. Protein product: CASSIGMAGELFF. The whole variable domain, filled in from reference TRBV19 and TRBJ2-2, reads DGGITQSPKYLFRKEGQNVTLSCEQNLNHDAMYWYRQDPGQGLRLIYYSQIVNDFQKGDIAEGYSVSREKKESFPLTVTSAQKNPTAFYLCASSIGMAGELFFGEGSRLTVL.

There are a few counts of this clone. V usage is TRBV7-2 and J usage is TRBJ1-2, with D unresolved. In germline, CDR1 is SGHTA, CDR2 FQGNSA. The V gene lost 5 bases and the J gene lost 0 bases, with 10 bases spanning the gap. The CDR3 is made up of 14 amino acids. CDR3 in DNA: TGTGCCAGCAGCGCCAGTGTCACTAACTATGGCTACACCTTC. This sequence encodes CASSASVTNYGYTF.

The chain is built from TRBV6-5 and TRBJ2-7, with 11 bases fitting TRBD1. Germline CDR1 and CDR2: MNHEY and SVGAGI. The CDR3 is made up of 16 amino acids. Trimming cost V 0 bases and J 4 bases; bases outside gene matches: 5. CDR3 nucleotides: TGTGCCAGCAGTTACTCAACCGGGACAGGGGGTTACGAGCAGTACTTC. It codes for CASSYSTGTGGYEQYF.

The rearrangement joins TRBV7-8 to TRBJ2-2, with no clear D. V lost 3 bases, J lost 6 bases, and 8 bases lay in between. There are 13 residues in the CDR3. Germline values: CDR1 SGHVS, CDR2 FQNEAQ. The chain's CDR3 is CASSFKGAGELFF. The CDR3 DNA is TGTGCCAGCAGCTTCAAGGGTGCCGGGGAGCTGTTTTTT.

V usage is TRBV4-2 and J usage is TRBJ2-2, with TRBD2 matching 8 bases. V trimming: 4 bases; J trimming: 12 bases; junction bases outside the gene matches: 16. The CDR3 consists of 16 residues. Per the germline V gene, CDR1 is LGHNA and CDR2 is YNFKEQ. The CDR3 DNA is TGTGCCAGCAGCCTAGGCCGGGGGGGGGTCACCGCGAAGCTGTTTTTT. It codes for CASSLGRGGVTAKLFF.

The chain couples TRBV25-1 to TRBJ1-2, with a possible D match to TRBD1 (6 bases). Germline values: CDR1 MGHDK, CDR2 SYGVNS. The CDR3 is 15 residues long. The V and J ends lost 4 bases and 2 bases respectively, with 14 bases between them. CDR3 amino acids: CASSVSGTPNYGYTF. The CDR3 DNA is TGTGCCAGCAGTGTATCCGGGACACCAAACTATGGCTACACCTTC.

This chain links TRBV9 with TRBJ2-1; D gene ambiguous. Germline values: CDR1 SGDLS, CDR2 YYNGEE. This CDR3 comprises 13 residues. Trimming pared 4 bases from V and 5 bases from J, leaving 10 bases between. DNA of the CDR3: TGTGCCAGCAGCCCCAGTCTCGACAATGAGCAGTTCTTC. Protein sequence: CASSPSLDNEQFF. The full variable domain, rest sourced from reference TRBV9 and TRBJ2-1, is DSGVTQTPKHLITATGQRVTLRCSPRSGDLSVYWYQQSLDQGLQFLIQYYNGEERAKGNILERFSAQQFPDLHSELNLSSLELGDSALYFCASSPSLDNEQFFGPGTRLTVL.

The J gene is TRBJ2-1, the V gene TRBV4-1; no definite D call. V was pared by 1 base and J by 10 bases, with 5 bases between. Germline-derived CDR1 and CDR2 are MGHRA and YSYEKL. The CDR3 sequence is 11 residues long. CDR3 protein: CASSQGREQFF. The CDR3 DNA follows: TGCGCCAGCAGCCAAGGCCGCGAGCAGTTCTTC.

The chain is built from TRBV29-1 and TRBJ2-7; 11 bases agree with TRBD1. The V segment lost 6 bases and the J segment 3 bases; nucleotides outside the gene matches: 4. This CDR3 region has 13 residues. The V gene's germline CDR1 is SQVTM and CDR2 ANQGSEA. CDR3 bases: TGCAGCGTCCGGACAGGGGGCGTCTACGAGCAGTACTTC. Residues: CSVRTGGVYEQYF.

The V and J genes are TRBV5-4 and TRBJ2-7; tentative D call: TRBD1 (6 bases). Germline V gene sequence: CDR1 SGHNT, CDR2 YYREEE (reference sequence). The CDR3 consists of 13 residues. V lost 5 bases, J lost 1 base, and 10 bases lay in between. CDR3 region: CASSVDRSYEQYF. DNA of the CDR3: TGTGCCAGCAGTGTGGACAGATCCTACGAGCAGTACTTC.

The V and J genes are TRBV2 and TRBJ1-2; the D gene is possibly TRBD1 (6 bases). Germline values: CDR1 SNHLY, CDR2 FYNNEI. V lost 8 bases and J 4 bases, leaving 11 bases between the germline ends. The CDR3 is made up of 12 amino acids. In DNA form, the CDR3 reads TGTGCCAGCCGTCAGGGGTTCTATGGCTACACCTTC. Protein sequence: CASRQGFYGYTF.

The rearrangement joins TRBV19 to TRBJ1-4, with D perhaps TRBD1 (5 bases). CDR1 and CDR2 from the germline V gene are LNHDA and SQIVND (reference sequence). This CDR3 has 14 residues. V was trimmed by 6 bases and J by 4 bases, leaving 12 bases between them. This CDR3 reads CASSAQAINEKLFF. The DNA for the CDR3 is TGTGCCAGTAGCGCACAGGCCATTAATGAAAAACTGTTTTTT.

This clone was counted a single time. The chain joins TRBV19 to TRBJ1-4, with D possibly being TRBD1 (6 bases). Germline V gene sequence: CDR1 LNHDA, CDR2 SQIVND (reference sequence). Trimming left V 2 bases short and J 6 bases short, with 13 bases between. The CDR3 contains 15 residues. DNA of the CDR3: TGTGCCAGTAGTATACGAGGGGGGTTCGATGAAAAACTGTTTTTT. The encoded protein is CASSIRGGFDEKLFF.

The chain links TRBV28 to TRBJ2-1, with TRBD2 identical over 12 bases. This CDR3 is 15 amino acids long. The junction had 4 bases not matched to a gene; V was cut back by 5 bases and J by 5 bases. Germline CDR1 reads MDHEN; CDR2 reads SYDVKM. The CDR3: CASSTTSGRHNEQFF. The CDR3 DNA follows: TGTGCCAGCAGTACGACTAGCGGGAGACACAATGAGCAGTTCTTC.

The V call is TRBV4-3, the J call TRBJ1-4, with D unresolved. The V end lost 0 bases, the J end lost 8 bases, and 16 bases lay between the germline ends. The germline V gene encodes CDR1 LGHNA and CDR2 YSLEER. The CDR3 totals 16 residues. The CDR3 protein is CASSQDRGGIREKLFF. The DNA of the CDR3 is TGCGCCAGCAGCCAAGACCGAGGCGGGATACGGGAAAAACTGTTTTTT.

V is TRBV18 and J is TRBJ1-1; the D gene is possibly TRBD1 (5 bases). Germline assignment: CDR1 KGHSH and CDR2 LQKENI. The CDR3 contains 16 residues. V gave up 0 bases and J gave up 6 bases, with 17 bases separating them. DNA of the CDR3: TGTGCCAGCTCACCACCGGGTCAGGGAGGTAACTCTGAAGCTTTCTTT. Translation: CASSPPGQGGNSEAFF.

V gene TRBV5-5 combines with J gene TRBJ1-1; D uncertain. V dropped 0 bases and J dropped 1 base, with 7 bases sitting between them. There are 14 residues in the CDR3. CDR1 SGHKS and CDR2 YYEKEE come from the germline V gene (reference sequence). The CDR3 sequence: CASSLARWNTEAFF. As DNA, the CDR3 is TGTGCCAGCAGCTTGGCACGTTGGAACACTGAAGCTTTCTTT.

The chain carries TRBV11-2 and TRBJ1-1; D gene unclear. Trimming left V 1 base short and J 10 bases short, with 13 bases between. This CDR3 has 13 residues. From germline, CDR1 is SGHAT and CDR2 FQNNGV. The DNA of the CDR3 is TGTGCCAGCAGCTTAGTTGGTATGGGGTCAGCTTTCTTT. Its translation is CASSLVGMGSAFF.

The gene calls are TRBV27 and TRBJ2-3; perhaps TRBD2 as D (6 bases). CDR1 MNHEY and CDR2 SMNVEV come from the germline V gene (reference sequence). This CDR3 has 15 residues. Trimming took 3 bases from V and 10 from J, leaving 20 bases between them. The DNA of the CDR3 is TGTGCCAGCAGTTTGTCCCACCGGGGGTGGTTGGCGCAGTATTTT. Its protein is CASSLSHRGWLAQYF.

The genes are TRBV12-3 or TRBV12-4 and TRBJ1-6, with D unresolved. The CDR3 extends over 12 amino acids. Trimming shortened V by 6 bases and J by 4 bases, and 4 bases separated the two germline ends. The CDR3 region is CASREYNSPLHF. The CDR3 coding sequence is TGTGCCAGCAGGGAGTATAATTCACCCCTCCACTTT.

The CDR3 protein is CASRPGQPNEKLFF. CDR3 sequence (DNA): TGCGCCAGCCGCCCGGGACAGCCCAATGAAAAACTGTTTTTT. J is TRBJ1-4 and V is TRBV5-1; 7 bases match TRBD1. The CDR3 loop spans 14 amino acids. V lost 7 bases and J lost 5; bases outside the gene matches: 8. The V gene's germline CDR1 is SGHRS and CDR2 YFSETQ.

V gene TRBV9 combines with J gene TRBJ2-3, with TRBD1 as a possible D gene (6 bases). Trimming removed 1 base at V and 1 base at J, with 10 bases between. CDR1 is SGDLS and CDR2 is YYNGEE in the germline V gene. There are 15 residues in the CDR3. The CDR3 DNA is TGTGCCAGCAGCGTACAGGGGTCGGGCACAGATACGCAGTATTTT. Amino acid sequence: CASSVQGSGTDTQYF.

V usage is TRBV6-1 and J usage is TRBJ2-7; 10 bases match TRBD2. The germline V gene has CDR1 MNHNS and CDR2 SASEGT. The ends lost 2 bases at V and 7 bases at J; junction bases unmatched: 8. The CDR3 is 15 amino acids. The CDR3 region has the DNA TGTGCCAGCAGTGAAATGGTAGCGGGGGGCGGGGAGCAGTACTTC. Translation: CASSEMVAGGGEQYF.

DNA for the CDR3: TGTGCCAGCAGCCCAACTTCCGGAGTCGGCTACGAGCAGTACTTC. Translation: CASSPTSGVGYEQYF. The chain couples TRBV6-5 to TRBJ2-7; D ambiguous. Germline V CDR1 and CDR2: MNHEY, SVGAGI. CDR3 length: 15 amino acids. Trimming stripped 6 bases from V and 3 bases from J, with 18 bases between.